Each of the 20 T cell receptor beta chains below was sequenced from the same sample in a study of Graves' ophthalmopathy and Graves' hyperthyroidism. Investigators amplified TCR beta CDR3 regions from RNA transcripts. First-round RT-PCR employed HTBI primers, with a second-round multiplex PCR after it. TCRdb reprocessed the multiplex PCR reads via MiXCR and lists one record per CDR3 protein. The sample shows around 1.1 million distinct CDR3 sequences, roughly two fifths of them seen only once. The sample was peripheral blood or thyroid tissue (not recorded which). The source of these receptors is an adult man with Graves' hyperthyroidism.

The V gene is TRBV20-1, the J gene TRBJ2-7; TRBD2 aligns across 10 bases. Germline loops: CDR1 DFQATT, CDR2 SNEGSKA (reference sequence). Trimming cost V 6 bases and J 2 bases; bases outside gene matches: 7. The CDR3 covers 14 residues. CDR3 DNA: TGCAGTGCCGTCCCGGGGACTAGCGCCTACGAGCAGTACTTC. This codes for CSAVPGTSAYEQYF.

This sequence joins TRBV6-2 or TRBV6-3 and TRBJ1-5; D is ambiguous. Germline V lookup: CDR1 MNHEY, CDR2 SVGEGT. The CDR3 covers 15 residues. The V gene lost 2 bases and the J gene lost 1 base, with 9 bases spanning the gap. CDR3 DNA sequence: TGTGCCAGCAGTTACGACCTCGTAAGCAATCAGCCCCAGCATTTT. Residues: CASSYDLVSNQPQHF.

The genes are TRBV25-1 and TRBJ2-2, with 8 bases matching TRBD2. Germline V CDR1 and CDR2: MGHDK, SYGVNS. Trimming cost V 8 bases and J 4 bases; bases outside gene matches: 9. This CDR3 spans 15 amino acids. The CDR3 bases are TGTGCCAGCGGCACGGGAGGGCCATTCACCGGGGAGCTGTTTTTT. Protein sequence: CASGTGGPFTGELFF.

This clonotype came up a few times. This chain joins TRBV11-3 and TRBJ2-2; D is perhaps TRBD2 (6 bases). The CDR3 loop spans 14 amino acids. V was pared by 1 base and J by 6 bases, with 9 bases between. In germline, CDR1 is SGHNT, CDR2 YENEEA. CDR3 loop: CASSLGGVAGELFF. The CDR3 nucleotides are TGTGCCAGCAGCTTAGGCGGGGTAGCCGGGGAGCTGTTTTTT.

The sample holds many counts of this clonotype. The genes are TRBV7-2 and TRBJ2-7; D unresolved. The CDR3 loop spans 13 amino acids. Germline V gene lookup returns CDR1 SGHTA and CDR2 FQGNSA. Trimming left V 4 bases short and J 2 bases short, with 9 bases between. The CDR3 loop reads CASSSYVTYEQYF. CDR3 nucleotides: TGTGCCAGCAGCTCTTATGTCACCTACGAGCAGTACTTC.

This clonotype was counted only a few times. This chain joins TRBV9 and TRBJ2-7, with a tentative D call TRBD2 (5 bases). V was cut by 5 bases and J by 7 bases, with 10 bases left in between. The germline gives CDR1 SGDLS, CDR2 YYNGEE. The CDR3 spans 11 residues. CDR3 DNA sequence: TGTGCCAGCAGTGACTACTTGGAGCAGTACTTC. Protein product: CASSDYLEQYF. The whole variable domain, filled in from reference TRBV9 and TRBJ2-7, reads DSGVTQTPKHLITATGQRVTLRCSPRSGDLSVYWYQQSLDQGLQFLIQYYNGEERAKGNILERFSAQQFPDLHSELNLSSLELGDSALYFCASSDYLEQYFGPGTRLTVT.

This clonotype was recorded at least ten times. The CDR3 coding sequence is TGTGCCAGCACCACCACAGGGGTTAGCAATCAGCCCCAGCATTTT. This encodes CASTTTGVSNQPQHF. The rearrangement joins TRBV2 to TRBJ1-5, with 7 bases lining up with TRBD1. Germline CDR1 and CDR2: SNHLY and FYNNEI. The CDR3 consists of 15 residues. V shed 7 bases and J 0 bases; nucleotides not matched to a gene: 6.

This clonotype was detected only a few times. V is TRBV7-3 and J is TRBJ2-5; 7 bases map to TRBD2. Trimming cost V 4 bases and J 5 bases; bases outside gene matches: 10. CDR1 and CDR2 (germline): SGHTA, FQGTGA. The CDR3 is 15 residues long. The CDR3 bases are TGTGCCAGCAGCTCGCGCGGGGGTGGTCGGGAGACCCAGTACTTC. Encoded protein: CASSSRGGGRETQYF.

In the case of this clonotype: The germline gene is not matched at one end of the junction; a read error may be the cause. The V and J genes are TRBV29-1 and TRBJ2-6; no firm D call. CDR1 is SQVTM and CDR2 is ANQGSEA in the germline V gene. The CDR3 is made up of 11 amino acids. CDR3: CSVTRYGTEAF. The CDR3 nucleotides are TGCAGCGTCACCAGGTACGGCACTGAAGCTTTC.

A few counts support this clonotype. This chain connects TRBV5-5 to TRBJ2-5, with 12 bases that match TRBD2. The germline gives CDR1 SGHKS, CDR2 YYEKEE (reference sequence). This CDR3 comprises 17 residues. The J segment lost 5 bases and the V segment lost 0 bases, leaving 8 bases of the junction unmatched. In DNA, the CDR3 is TGTGCCAGCAGCTTGGAAGTCCTAGCGGGAGGGTTGGAGACCCAGTACTTC. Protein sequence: CASSLEVLAGGLETQYF.

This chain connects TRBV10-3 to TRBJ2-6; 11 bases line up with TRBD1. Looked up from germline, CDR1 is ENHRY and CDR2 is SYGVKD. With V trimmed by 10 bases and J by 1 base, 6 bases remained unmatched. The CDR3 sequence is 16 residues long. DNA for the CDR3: TGTGCCACGAGGAGGGACAGGGGGTCTGGGGCCAACGTCCTGACTTTC. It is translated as CATRRDRGSGANVLTF.

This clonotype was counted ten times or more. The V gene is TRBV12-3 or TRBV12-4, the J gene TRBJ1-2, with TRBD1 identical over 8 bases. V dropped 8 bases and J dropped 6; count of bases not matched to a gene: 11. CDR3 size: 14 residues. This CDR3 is CASGGSGGNNGYTF. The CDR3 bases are TGTGCCAGCGGAGGGTCAGGGGGCAACAATGGCTACACCTTC.

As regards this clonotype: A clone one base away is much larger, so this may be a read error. This chain's CDR3 is CASNQGGPLHF. DNA for the CDR3: TGCGCCAGCAACCAAGGTGGACCCCTCCACTTT. The chain is built from TRBV4-1 and TRBJ1-6; no reliable D call. Germline V gene data show CDR1 as MGHRA and CDR2 as YSYEKL. The CDR3 totals 11 residues.

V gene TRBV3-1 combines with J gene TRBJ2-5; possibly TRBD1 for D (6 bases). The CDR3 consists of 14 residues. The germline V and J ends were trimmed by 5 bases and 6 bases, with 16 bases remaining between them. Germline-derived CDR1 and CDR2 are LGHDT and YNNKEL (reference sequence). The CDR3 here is CASSSTGWRKTQYF. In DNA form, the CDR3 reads TGTGCCAGCAGCTCCACAGGGTGGCGAAAGACCCAGTACTTC.

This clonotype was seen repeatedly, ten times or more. CDR3 in DNA: TGTGCCAGCAGCCCGGCGGGCACAGGGGGAGAGACCCAGTACTTC. The encoded protein is CASSPAGTGGETQYF. This chain uses TRBV7-2 with TRBJ2-5; TRBD1 agrees at 8 bases. The germline V gene encodes CDR1 SGHTA and CDR2 FQGNSA. The CDR3 loop spans 15 amino acids. V lost 5 bases to trimming and J lost 4 bases; unmatched junction nucleotides: 9.

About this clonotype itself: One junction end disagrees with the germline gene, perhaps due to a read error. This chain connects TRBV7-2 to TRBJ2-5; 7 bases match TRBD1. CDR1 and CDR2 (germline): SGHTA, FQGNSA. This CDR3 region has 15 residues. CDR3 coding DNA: TGCGCCAGCAGCCAAGGGGGCCCTGGGGAGGAGACCCAGTACTTC. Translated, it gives CASSQGGPGEETQYF. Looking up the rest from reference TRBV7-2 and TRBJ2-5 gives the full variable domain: GAGVSQSPSNKVTEKGKDVELRCDPISGHTALYWYRQSLGQGLEFLIYFQGNSAPDKSGLPSDRFSAERTGGSVSTLTIQRTQQEDSAVYLCASSQGGPGEETQYFGPGTRLLVL.

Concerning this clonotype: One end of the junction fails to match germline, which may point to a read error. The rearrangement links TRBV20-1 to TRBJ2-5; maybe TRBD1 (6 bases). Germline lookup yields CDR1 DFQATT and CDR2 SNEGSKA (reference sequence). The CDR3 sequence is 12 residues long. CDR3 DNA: TGCAATGCTAACGACAGGACGGAGACCCAGTACTTC. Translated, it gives CNANDRTETQYF.

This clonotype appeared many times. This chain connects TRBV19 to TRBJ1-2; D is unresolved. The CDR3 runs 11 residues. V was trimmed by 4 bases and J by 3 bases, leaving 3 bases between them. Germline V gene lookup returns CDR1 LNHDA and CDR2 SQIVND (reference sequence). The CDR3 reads CASSTDYGYTF. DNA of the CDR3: TGTGCCAGTAGTACCGACTATGGCTACACCTTC.

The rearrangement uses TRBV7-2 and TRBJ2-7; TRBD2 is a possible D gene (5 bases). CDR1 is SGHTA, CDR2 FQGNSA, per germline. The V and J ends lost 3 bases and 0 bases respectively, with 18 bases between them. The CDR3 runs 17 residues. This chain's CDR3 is CASSFRTPGIFSYEQYF. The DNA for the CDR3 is TGTGCCAGCAGCTTCCGAACGCCGGGGATTTTCTCCTACGAGCAGTACTTC.

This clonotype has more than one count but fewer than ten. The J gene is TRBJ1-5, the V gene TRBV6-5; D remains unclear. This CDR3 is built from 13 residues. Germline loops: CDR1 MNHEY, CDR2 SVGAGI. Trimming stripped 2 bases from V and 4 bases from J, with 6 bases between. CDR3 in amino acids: CASSYGKNQPQHF. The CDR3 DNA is TGTGCCAGCAGTTACGGGAAAAATCAGCCCCAGCATTTT.